This T cell receptor beta chain was captured by sequencing in a study of cytomegalovirus exposure and HLA in healthy donors. Concerning this clone: Its antigen is still unknown.

V gave up 6 bases and J gave up 5 bases; unmatched junction bases: 9. Germline-derived CDR1 and CDR2 are MGHDK and SYGVNS. The CDR3 totals 15 residues. Study observations and caveats: In a later analysis, CMV-associated beta chains were mostly HLA-associated, it appeared.

With 60 Vbeta and 13 Jbeta primers, the PCR was carried out. This table comes from immunoSEQ multiplex PCR, and its TCRdb copy is limited to in-frame clones, with some not included. The data show 200,000 to 250,000 clones, with 76% seen just once and roughly 0.6% held by the top ten. This TCR was sampled from a man aged 18 to 29 in good health and CMV-seronegative. Sample: PBMCs. The chain carries TRBV25-1 and TRBJ1-1; 10 bases align to TRBD1. The CDR3 sequence: CASSFRDRGHTEAFF. CDR3 sequence (DNA): TGTGCCAGCAGCTTCCGGGACAGGGGACATACTGAAGCTTTCTTT.